The T cell receptor beta chain described here comes from a study of blood T cells in healthy people across ages. Note on this clonotype: Its antigen is unidentified.

Germline-derived CDR1 and CDR2 are SGDLS and YYNGEE. V lost 4 bases and J lost 7, with 18 bases in between. The CDR3 has 16 residues. Overall study findings and caveats: Aged donors had fewer naive CD4+ cells and lower diversity than long-lived donors.

A second PCR, run for roughly 7 to 12 cycles, used a sample-barcoded 5' primer plus a J-beta primer mix. TCRdb re-called the 5' RACE reads through MiXCR, storing one row per CDR3 protein. Found here are approximately 790,000 distinct CDR3 sequences, about 62% of them singletons; the top ten hold approximately 30%. This rearrangement joins TRBV9 to TRBJ1-6; D unresolved. Sequencing input: blood. This receptor was identified in a man aged 25-45 years in good health. The CDR3 sequence: CASSSYSGGANSPLHF. The CDR3 nucleotides read TGTGCCAGCAGCTCCTACTCAGGTGGAGCCAATTCACCCCTCCACTTT.